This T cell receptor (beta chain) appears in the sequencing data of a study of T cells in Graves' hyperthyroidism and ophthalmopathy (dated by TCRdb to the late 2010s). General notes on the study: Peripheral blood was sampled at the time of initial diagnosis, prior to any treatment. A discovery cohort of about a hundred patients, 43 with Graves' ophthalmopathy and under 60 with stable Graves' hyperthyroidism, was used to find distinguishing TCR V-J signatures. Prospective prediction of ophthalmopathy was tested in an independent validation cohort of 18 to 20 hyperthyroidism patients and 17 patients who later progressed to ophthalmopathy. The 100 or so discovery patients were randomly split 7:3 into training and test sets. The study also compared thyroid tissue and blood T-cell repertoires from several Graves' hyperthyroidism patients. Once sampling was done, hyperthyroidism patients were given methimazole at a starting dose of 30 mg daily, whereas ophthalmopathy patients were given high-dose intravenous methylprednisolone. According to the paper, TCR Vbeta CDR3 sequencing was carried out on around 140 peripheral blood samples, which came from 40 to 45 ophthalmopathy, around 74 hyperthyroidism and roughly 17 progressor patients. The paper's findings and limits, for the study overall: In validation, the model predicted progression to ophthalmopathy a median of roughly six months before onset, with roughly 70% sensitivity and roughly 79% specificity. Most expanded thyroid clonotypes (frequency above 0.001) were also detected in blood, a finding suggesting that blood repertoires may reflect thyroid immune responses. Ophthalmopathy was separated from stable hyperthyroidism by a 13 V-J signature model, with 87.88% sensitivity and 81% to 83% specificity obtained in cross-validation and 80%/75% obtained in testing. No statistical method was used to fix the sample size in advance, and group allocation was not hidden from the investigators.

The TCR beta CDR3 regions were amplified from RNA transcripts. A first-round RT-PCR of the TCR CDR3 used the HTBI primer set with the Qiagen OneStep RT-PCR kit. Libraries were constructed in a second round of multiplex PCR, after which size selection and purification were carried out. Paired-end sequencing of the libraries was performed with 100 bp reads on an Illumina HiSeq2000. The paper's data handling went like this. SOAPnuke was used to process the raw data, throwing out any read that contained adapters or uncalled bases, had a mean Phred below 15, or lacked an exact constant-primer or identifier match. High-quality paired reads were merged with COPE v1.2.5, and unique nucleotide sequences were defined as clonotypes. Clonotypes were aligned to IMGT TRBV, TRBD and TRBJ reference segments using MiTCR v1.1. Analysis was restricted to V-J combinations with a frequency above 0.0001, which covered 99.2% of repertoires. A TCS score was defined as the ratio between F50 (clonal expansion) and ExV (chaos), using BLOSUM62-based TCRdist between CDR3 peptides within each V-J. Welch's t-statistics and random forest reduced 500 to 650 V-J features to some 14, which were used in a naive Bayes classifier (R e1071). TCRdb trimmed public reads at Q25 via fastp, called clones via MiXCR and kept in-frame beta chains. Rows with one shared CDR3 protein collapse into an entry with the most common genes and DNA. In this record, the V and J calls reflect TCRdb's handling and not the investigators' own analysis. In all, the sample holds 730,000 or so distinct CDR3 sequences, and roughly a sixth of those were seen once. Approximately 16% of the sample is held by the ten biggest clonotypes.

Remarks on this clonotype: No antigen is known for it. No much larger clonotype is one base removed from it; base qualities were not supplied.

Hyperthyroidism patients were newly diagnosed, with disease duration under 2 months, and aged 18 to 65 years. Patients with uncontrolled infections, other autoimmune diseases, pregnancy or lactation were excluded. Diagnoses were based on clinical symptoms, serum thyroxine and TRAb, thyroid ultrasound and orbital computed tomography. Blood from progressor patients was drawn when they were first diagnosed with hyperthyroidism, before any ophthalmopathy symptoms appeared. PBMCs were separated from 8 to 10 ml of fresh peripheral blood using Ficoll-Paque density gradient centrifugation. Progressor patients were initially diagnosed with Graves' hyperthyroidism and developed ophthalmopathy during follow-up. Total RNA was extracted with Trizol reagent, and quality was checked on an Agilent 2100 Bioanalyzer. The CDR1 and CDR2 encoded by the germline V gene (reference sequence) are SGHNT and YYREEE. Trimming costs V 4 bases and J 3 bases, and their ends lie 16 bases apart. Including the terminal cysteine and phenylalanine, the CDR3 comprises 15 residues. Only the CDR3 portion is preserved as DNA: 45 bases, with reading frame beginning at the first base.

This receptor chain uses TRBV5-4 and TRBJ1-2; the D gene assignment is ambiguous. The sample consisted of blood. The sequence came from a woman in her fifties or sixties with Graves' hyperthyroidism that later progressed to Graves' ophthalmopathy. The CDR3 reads CASSPSPGEYYGYTF. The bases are TGTGCCAGCAGCCCCTCCCCCGGGGAATACTATGGCTACACCTTC. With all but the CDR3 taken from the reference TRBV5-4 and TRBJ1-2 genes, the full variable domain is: ETGVTQSPTHLIKTRGQQVTLRCSSQSGHNTVSWYQQALGQGPQFIFQYYREEENGRGNFPPRFSGLQFPNYSSELNVNALELDDSALYLCASSPSPGEYYGYTFGSGTRLTVV.